This TCR beta chain originates from a study of T cell changes during pregnancy in multiple sclerosis. The CDR3 length is 13 residues. Germline V gene sequence: CDR1 LGHNA, CDR2 YSLEER. V gave up 3 bases and J gave up 6 bases, with 9 bases separating them. Sequencing used immunoSEQ multiplex PCR; TCRdb keeps in-frame clones, though not all of them. The table includes 90,000 or so clones, about 92% detected once. V gene TRBV4-3 combines with J gene TRBJ2-1, with D perhaps matching TRBD2 (5 bases). This specimen consisted of peripheral blood, obtained in the first trimester of pregnancy. This sequence originates from a female donor with multiple sclerosis, enrolled in a pregnancy study. The CDR3 DNA sequence: TGCGCCAGCAGCCAGGCTAGCAGCAATGAGCAGTTCTTC. It specifies CASSQASSNEQFF.